The text below deals with one TCR beta chain. The antigen is not known. V was shortened by 8 bases and J by 8 bases, with 21 bases between the two germline ends. CDR3 length equals 14 residues. Germline assignment: CDR1 SNHLY and CDR2 FYNNEI. The sample belongs to a study of somatic mutations in cytotoxic T cells in rheumatoid arthritis. Turning to the study itself: Blood from the patient (about 33 ml EDTA) was drawn right after diagnosis, pretreatment. There were some V beta antibody-stained T-cell populations flow-sorted at nearly 100% purity, and these included V beta1+ cells sequenced for TCRB.

Study conclusions and caveats: TRBV07 appeared slightly underrepresented in the rheumatoid arthritis patients. That finding was not adjusted to account for multiple comparisons. More than 20% of CD8+ cells belonged to the largest clone in about an eighth of the 65 patients.

The repertoire was sequenced with immunoSEQ multiplex PCR; TCRdb's copy has only in-frame clones and lacks some. Of 15,000 to 20,000 clones in the sample, roughly four fifths were seen once. The specimen sequenced was CD8+ T cells sorted from blood. The TCR originated in an adult with rheumatoid arthritis. This sequence joins TRBV2 and TRBJ1-2; D is undetermined. DNA of the CDR3: TGTGCCAGCCACCCTGACGGCAGGTGGCGAGGCTACACCTTC. It is translated as CASHPDGRWRGYTF. Using reference TRBV2 and TRBJ1-2 for the parts outside the CDR3, the full variable domain is EPEVTQTPSHQVTQMGQEVILRCVPISNHLYFYWYRQILGQKVEFLVSFYNNEISEKSEIFDDQFSVERPDGSNFTLKIRSTKLEDSAMYFCASHPDGRWRGYTFGSGTRLTVV.